Listed here are 17 T cell receptor beta chains from one sample, sequenced in a study of blood T cells in healthy people across ages. A second PCR of roughly 6 to 12 cycles used a sample-barcoded 5' primer and a J-beta primer mix. A single record per CDR3 protein comes from TCRdb applying MiXCR to the 5' RACE reads. The sample records 1.5 million to 2 million distinct CDR3 sequences, 28% being singletons. Sequencing was carried out using blood. The receptor set was obtained from a woman aged 25 to 39 in good health.

The V and J genes are TRBV28 and TRBJ2-3; D not certain. V was shortened by 9 bases and J by 2 bases, with 9 bases between the two germline ends. The length of the CDR3 is 12 residues. Germline CDR1 is MDHEN and CDR2 is SYDVKM. The CDR3 DNA is TGTGCCAGTGTACGGAACACAGATACGCAGTATTTT. Its translation: CASVRNTDTQYF. Variable domain in full (rest from reference TRBV28 and TRBJ2-3): DVKVTQSSRYLVKRTGEKVFLECVQDMDHENMFWYRQDPGLGLRLIYFSYDVKMKEKGDIPEGYSVSREKKERFSLILESASTNQTSMYLCASVRNTDTQYFGPGTRLTVL.

This clonotype has at least ten counts. This chain uses TRBV20-1 with TRBJ2-1; TRBD1 agrees at 7 bases. The CDR3 has 12 amino acids. Germline values: CDR1 DFQATT, CDR2 SNEGSKA (reference sequence). J lost 9 bases, V lost 1 base, and 3 bases had no gene match. CDR3 amino acids: CSARGQGIEQFF. The CDR3 DNA reads TGCAGTGCTAGAGGACAGGGCATTGAGCAGTTCTTC.

The chain couples TRBV14 to TRBJ2-7; no clear D gene. The germline gives CDR1 SGHDN, CDR2 FVKESK. The CDR3 has 13 amino acids. Trimming removed 3 bases from V and 2 bases from J, with 8 bases in between. This chain's CDR3 is CASSQARTYEQYF. For the CDR3, the DNA is TGTGCCAGCAGCCAGGCCAGAACCTACGAGCAGTACTTC.

Many counts were recorded for this clonotype. CDR3 in DNA: TGCAGTGCAGCGACCGGACAGGGGGCCGGCTCTCAAGAGACCCAGTACTTC. It specifies CSAATGQGAGSQETQYF. The chain couples TRBV20-1 to TRBJ2-5; 11 bases fit TRBD1. The germline V gene has CDR1 DFQATT and CDR2 SNEGSKA (reference sequence). The CDR3 runs 17 residues. Trimming took 6 bases from V and 2 from J; bases not matched to a gene: 14.

This clonotype was counted many times. This chain connects TRBV12-3 or TRBV12-4 to TRBJ2-1, with a tentative D call TRBD2 (5 bases). This CDR3 is 14 amino acids long. With 6 bases removed from V and 10 bases from J, the gap between germline ends came to 19 bases. In nucleotides, the CDR3 is TGTGCCAGCAGCCCCGGGGTCAGTTCATGGGAGCAGTTCTTC. Its translation is CASSPGVSSWEQFF.

The chain uses TRBV6-6 and TRBJ2-1; the D gene is possibly TRBD2 (6 bases). CDR1 is MNHNY and CDR2 is SVGAGI in the germline V gene (reference sequence). V lost 3 bases and J 4 bases, leaving 16 bases between the germline ends. This CDR3 contains 16 residues. CDR3 residues: CASSYHKRVTYNEQFF. CDR3 nucleotides: TGTGCCAGCAGTTATCACAAGCGGGTTACATACAATGAGCAGTTCTTC.

This clonotype was found once. This chain links TRBV24-1 with TRBJ2-2; 8 positions match TRBD1. CDR3 length equals 18 residues. The germline V gene has CDR1 KGHDR and CDR2 SFDVKD. Trimming removed 5 bases from V and 2 bases from J; junction bases left unmatched: 12. The CDR3 DNA reads TGTGCCACCAGTGTTTCCCCTACTGGACAGGGTAACACCGGGGAGCTGTTTTTT. Translating it yields CATSVSPTGQGNTGELFF.

The CDR3 DNA sequence: TGTGCCAGCCTTTTAAGCGGGAACAACAATGAGCAGTTCTTC. Amino acid sequence: CASLLSGNNNEQFF. The V and J genes are TRBV3-1 and TRBJ2-1; TRBD2 agrees at 7 bases. Germline loops: CDR1 LGHDT, CDR2 YNNKEL (reference sequence). The CDR3 loop spans 14 amino acids. Trimming removed 8 bases from V and 5 bases from J; junction bases left unmatched: 9.

This clonotype has only one observation. A read error is possible here, since a much larger clone lies one base away. This chain joins TRBV12-3 or TRBV12-4 and TRBJ1-2, with D perhaps matching TRBD1 (6 bases). The CDR3 has 13 residues. The CDR3 protein is CASSSRGGIGCTF. CDR3 coding DNA: TGTGCCAGCAGCTCCAGAGGGGGTATTGGCTGCACCTTC.

The rearrangement joins TRBV6-5 to TRBJ2-1; TRBD2 agrees at 14 bases. This CDR3 contains 19 residues. V lost 4 bases to trimming and J lost 0 bases; unmatched junction nucleotides: 8. Per the germline V gene, CDR1 is MNHEY and CDR2 is SVGAGI. In nucleotides, the CDR3 is TGTGCCAGCAGTTCTCGACTAGCGGGGGGGCCGAGCTCCTACAATGAGCAGTTCTTC. Its translation is CASSSRLAGGPSSYNEQFF.

This clonotype was recorded a few times. The J gene is TRBJ2-7, the V gene TRBV6-6; 10 bases align to TRBD1. The V gene end was trimmed by 5 bases and the J gene end by 3 bases; junction bases not matched to a gene: 7. CDR3 length: 15 amino acids. Germline-derived CDR1 and CDR2 are MNHNY and SVGAGI (reference sequence). The CDR3 sequence is CASSPRDRGYYEQYF. CDR3 nucleotide sequence: TGTGCCAGCAGTCCCCGGGACAGGGGATACTACGAGCAGTACTTC.

A few counts support this clonotype. This chain joins TRBV5-1 and TRBJ1-5, with TRBD1 matching 9 bases. The length of the CDR3 is 15 residues. Unmatched junction bases numbered 6, after V lost 1 base and J lost 7 bases. Germline assignment: CDR1 SGHRS and CDR2 YFSETQ. The chain's CDR3 is CASSLTGTGFQPQHF. In DNA, the CDR3 is TGCGCCAGCAGCTTGACCGGGACAGGGTTCCAGCCCCAGCATTTT.

A note on this clonotype: No conserved phenylalanine or tryptophan ends this CDR3, so it is likely a read error. The rearrangement uses TRBV20-1 and TRBJ2-3; 7 nucleotides align to TRBD2. The junction had 11 bases not matched to a gene; V was cut back by 0 bases and J by 5 bases. This CDR3 comprises 16 residues. Germline V lookup: CDR1 DFQATT, CDR2 SNEGSKA (reference sequence). DNA for the CDR3: TGCAGTGCTAGAGATTCGGGGGAGGGCTTCGGAGATACGCAGTATTGT. Translating gives CSARDSGEGFGDTQYC.

J is TRBJ2-7 and V is TRBV18; D may be TRBD1 (6 bases). The CDR3 extends over 14 amino acids. Germline V gene data show CDR1 as KGHSH and CDR2 as LQKENI. V dropped 2 bases and J dropped 5 bases, with 13 bases sitting between them. This chain's CDR3 is CASSPISGVDEQYF. The CDR3 nucleotides are TGTGCCAGCTCACCAATTTCAGGGGTGGACGAGCAGTACTTC.

There are a few counts of this clonotype. This chain joins TRBV29-1 and TRBJ1-2; 10 nucleotides align to TRBD1. After removal of 7 bases from V and 6 bases from J, the junction contained 11 bases not matched to a gene. Looked up from germline, CDR1 is SQVTM and CDR2 is ANQGSEA. The CDR3 is 14 residues long. CDR3 sequence: CSAMPSGTGDGYTF. The CDR3 DNA reads as TGCAGCGCCATGCCATCCGGGACAGGGGATGGCTACACCTTC.

This clonotype came up a few times. This chain joins TRBV2 and TRBJ2-1; 13 nucleotides line up with TRBD2. The germline gives CDR1 SNHLY, CDR2 FYNNEI. The V and J ends lost 3 bases and 6 bases, in that order; junction bases with no gene match: 5. The CDR3 runs 16 residues. CDR3 sequence reads: CASSEGGLAGLNEQFF. The CDR3 DNA sequence: TGTGCCAGCAGTGAGGGGGGACTAGCGGGACTCAATGAGCAGTTCTTC.

The sample holds many counts of this clonotype. The CDR3 sequence: CASSGPGANVLTF. In nucleotides, the CDR3 is TGTGCCAGCAGTGGCCCTGGGGCCAACGTCCTGACTTTC. The chain is built from TRBV5-6 and TRBJ2-6; the D is unclear. Per germline, CDR1 SGHDT and CDR2 YYEEEE. V was cut by 5 bases and J by 2 bases, with 5 bases left in between. The CDR3 covers 13 residues.